This is a list of T cell receptor beta chains from one sample in a study of beta chain features in type 1 diabetes. The protocol was immunoSEQ multiplex PCR, while the TCRdb copy is restricted to in-frame clones and leaves out a portion. The repertoire consists of roughly 340,000 clones, with around 12% occurring once and the leading ten covering around 0.01%. Sequences were obtained from naive CD4+ T cells from blood. The receptors were gathered from a woman in her late teens or twenties with type 1 diabetes. Both conserved end residues are part of each CDR3. Fields, in order: J gene, V gene, D gene, clone size, CDR3 protein, CDR3 DNA. D genes are given only for firm matches. Clone size is shown for a subset of rows, as once, few, many or a class of expanded clone.

TRBJ2-4 TRBV7-2 NA NA CASSSTRNIQYF TGTGCCAGCAGCTCAACCCGGAACATTCAGTACTTC
TRBJ2-7 TRBV28 TRBD2 NA CASSPTGLGSYEQYF TGTGCCAGCAGCCCGACCGGACTAGGCTCCTACGAGCAGTACTTC
TRBJ1-6 TRBV7-2 NA NA CASSFPSRGRSPLHF TGTGCCAGCAGCTTTCCGAGCAGGGGCCGATCACCCCTCCACTTT
TRBJ2-7 TRBV18 TRBD2 few CASSPLSGRAMYEQYF TGTGCCAGCTCACCCCTCAGCGGGAGGGCGATGTACGAGCAGTACTTC
TRBJ1-1 TRBV29-1 NA NA CSVRTAENTEAFF TGCAGCGTACGGACAGCCGAGAACACTGAAGCTTTCTTT
TRBJ1-2 TRBV4-2 TRBD1 NA CASSQEGQGVYGYTF TGTGCCAGCAGCCAAGAAGGACAGGGGGTCTATGGCTACACCTTC
TRBJ2-7 TRBV7-9 TRBD2 few CATVAGRLYDEQYF TGTGCCACCGTAGCGGGACGCCTTTACGACGAGCAGTACTTC
TRBJ2-7 TRBV28 NA few CASSLRVANYEQYF TGTGCCAGCAGTTTGCGGGTAGCTAACTACGAGCAGTACTTC
TRBJ2-2 TRBV7-9 NA few CASSLRTASNTGELFF TGTGCCAGCAGCCTCCGGACAGCCTCGAACACCGGGGAGCTGTTTTTT
TRBJ2-3 TRBV4-3 NA few CASSQDTWGADTQYF TGCGCCAGCAGCCAAGATACCTGGGGGGCAGATACGCAGTATTTT
TRBJ2-6 TRBV10-3 TRBD1 few CAISEDRGNSGANVLTF TGTGCCATCAGTGAAGACAGGGGTAATTCTGGGGCCAACGTCCTGACTTTC
TRBJ1-5 TRBV30 NA NA CAWSVEGSGPQHF TGTGCCTGGAGTGTGGAGGGGAGTGGACCCCAGCATTTT
TRBJ1-5 TRBV10-3 NA NA CAISAILEEPQHF TGTGCCATCAGTGCGATTTTGGAGGAGCCCCAGCATTTT
TRBJ2-2 TRBV5-1 NA NA CASSQGRTGELFF TGCGCCAGCAGCCAGGGAAGGACCGGGGAGCTGTTTTTT
TRBJ1-1 TRBV29-1 NA NA CSVARDTNTEAFF TGCAGCGTAGCCAGGGACACCAACACTGAAGCTTTCTTT
TRBJ2-5 TRBV6-5 NA NA CASSYSDRTGQETQYF TGTGCCAGCAGTTACAGTGACAGGACGGGGCAAGAGACCCAGTACTTC
TRBJ2-2 TRBV6-5 NA NA CASMRDTGELFF TGTGCCAGCATGCGGGACACCGGGGAGCTGTTTTTT
TRBJ1-5 TRBV30 NA NA CAWSSLDSNQPQHF TGTGCCTGGAGTAGTCTAGATAGCAATCAGCCCCAGCATTTT
TRBJ2-1 TRBV30 TRBD1 NA CAWSPGDRGFGNEQFF TGTGCCTGGAGTCCCGGGGACAGGGGTTTCGGCAATGAGCAGTTCTTC
TRBJ2-1 TRBV7-8 TRBD2 few CASSLRRGGNEQFF TGTGCCAGCAGCTTACGGCGGGGGGGCAATGAGCAGTTCTTC
TRBJ2-7 TRBV7-9 TRBD1 NA CASSLKGQGAWEQYF TGTGCCAGCAGCTTAAAGGGACAGGGGGCATGGGAGCAGTACTTC
TRBJ2-7 TRBV7-2 NA few CASSLLGTGLDF TGTGCCAGCAGCCTCCTAGGAACAGGGTTGGACTTC
TRBJ2-7 TRBV28 NA few CASRVTDYEQYF TGTGCCAGCAGAGTGACAGACTACGAGCAGTACTTC
TRBJ2-1 TRBV7-9 NA few CASSGVDSAEQFF TGTGCCAGCAGCGGGGTGGACAGTGCTGAGCAGTTCTTC
TRBJ2-3 TRBV9 TRBD1 NA CASSAGQAADTQYF TGTGCCAGCAGCGCCGGACAGGCGGCAGATACGCAGTATTTT
TRBJ2-1 TRBV4-1 TRBD2 few CASSPVRGTSYNEQFF TGCGCCAGCAGCCCGGTCCGGGGGACTAGCTACAATGAGCAGTTCTTC
TRBJ2-7 TRBV7-2 NA NA CASSSRGGSVYEQYF TGTGCCAGCAGCTCCAGGGGCGGGAGTGTCTACGAGCAGTACTTC
TRBJ2-2 TRBV30 TRBD1 few CAGRGPTGELFF TGTGCCGGAAGGGGGCCCACCGGGGAGCTGTTTTTT
TRBJ1-5 TRBV19 NA NA CASTQGYQPQHF TGTGCCAGTACGCAGGGTTATCAGCCCCAGCATTTT
TRBJ2-1 TRBV11-2 TRBD2 NA CASSYSGNGEQFF TGTGCCAGCAGCTATAGCGGGAATGGTGAGCAGTTCTTC
TRBJ1-2 TRBV14 NA NA CASSQDSLYGYTF TGTGCCAGCAGCCAAGACAGTCTCTATGGCTACACCTTC
TRBJ2-6 TRBV5-4 NA NA CASSLGRSGANVLTF TGTGCCAGCAGCTTGGGGCGGTCTGGGGCCAACGTCCTGACTTTC
TRBJ2-1 TRBV6-6 TRBD1 NA CASSYPRDRAHNEQFF TGTGCCAGCAGTTACCCCCGGGACAGGGCACACAATGAGCAGTTCTTC
TRBJ2-7 TRBV6-5 NA few CASSRRSSYEQYF TGTGCCAGCAGCCGGAGGTCCTCCTACGAGCAGTACTTC
TRBJ1-1 TRBV19 NA few CASRRGGENTEAFF TGTGCCAGTAGGCGGGGTGGAGAGAACACTGAAGCTTTCTTT
TRBJ2-5 TRBV5-4 NA few CASSLGQTEETQYF TGTGCCAGCAGCTTGGGACAGACCGAAGAGACCCAGTACTTC
TRBJ2-1 TRBV7-6 NA few CASSPKTGVEQFF TGTGCCAGCAGCCCGAAGACTGGAGTCGAGCAGTTCTTC
TRBJ2-7 TRBV15 NA NA CATSARVGPYEQYF TGTGCCACCAGCGCTCGGGTCGGCCCATACGAGCAGTACTTC
TRBJ1-4 TRBV4-1 TRBD1 few CASSQVVRGTTNEKLFF TGCGCCAGCAGCCAAGTTGTCAGGGGGACAACTAATGAAAAACTGTTTTTT
TRBJ2-7 TRBV5-4 TRBD2 NA CASSAGSGASSYEQYF TGTGCCAGCAGCGCGGGAAGCGGGGCGAGCTCCTACGAGCAGTACTTC
TRBJ2-6 TRBV6-5 TRBD1 NA CASSRTGVGANVLTF TGTGCCAGCAGCCGGACAGGGGTCGGGGCCAACGTCCTGACTTTC